This record concerns one TCR beta chain sequence. What it recognizes is unknown. A second PCR of roughly 7 to 11 cycles used a sample-barcoded 5' primer and a J-beta primer mix. The study obtained at least 2.5 million CDR3-containing paired-end reads from every sample. In TCRdb, the 5' RACE reads were re-called with MiXCR into one record per CDR3 protein. The sample has approximately 1,700,000 distinct CDR3 sequences, 35% to 50% seen once. The sample comes from a study of blood T cells in healthy people across ages. Study-wide results and limits: The authors considered diversity estimates from one million T cells to be underestimates. Per-million-T-cell TCR beta diversity fell roughly linearly with age.

There were healthy Caucasian individuals from Russia, aged about 6 to 95, serving as donors. The source of this sequence is a human donor in good health. Material for sequencing was blood.

CDR3 nucleotides: TGCAGTGCAACAGGCGTCGGGGGGACCAGCACAGATACGCAGTATTTT. It encodes CSATGVGGTSTDTQYF. This chain joins TRBV20-1 and TRBJ2-3; 7 bases map to TRBD2. This CDR3 is 16 amino acids long. Looked up from germline, CDR1 is DFQATT and CDR2 is SNEGSKA (reference sequence). With V trimmed by 6 bases and J by 0 bases, 12 bases remained unmatched.